This T cell receptor beta chain was sequenced for a study of CD8+ T cells in alopecia areata. Whole-study results and caveats: Although TCR sharing was seen in mice, sharing across patients was less clear, possibly for HLA-related reasons. Sequencing of scalp samples also includes resident alphabeta T cells from normal skin.

On this clone: The target antigen is unknown.

cDNA reverse transcribed from extracted RNA served as the sequencing template. Libraries were prepared by immunoSEQ multiplex PCR; TCRdb keeps only in-frame clonotypes and omits some of them. This sample has more than 95,000 clones, with 47% found just once. This CDR3 comprises 14 residues. Trimming shortened V by 3 bases and J by 0 bases, and 9 bases separated the two germline ends. CDR1 is MNHEY, CDR2 SMNVEV, per germline (reference sequence). Researchers took lesional scalp punch biopsies and peripheral blood from people who were alopecia areata patients. The sorting of PBMCs gave CD4+ and CD8+ T cells.

This clonotype originated in a human donor with alopecia areata. The chain couples TRBV27 to TRBJ2-7; D might be TRBD1 (6 bases). The source material was NKG2D-low CD8+ T cells sorted from blood. The CDR3 reads CASSFSDSSYEQYF. The CDR3 nucleotides read TGTGCCAGCAGTTTTTCGGACAGCTCCTACGAGCAGTACTTC.